A single TCR beta chain is shown here with its context. What it binds is not known. TCRdb's table, derived via immunoSEQ multiplex PCR, lists solely in-frame clones and lacks some. The sample carries 70,000 or so clones, about four fifths recorded once. These data belong to a study of T cell responses to AZD1222 COVID-19 vaccine. This CDR3 contains 13 residues. Per germline, CDR1 SGHTS and CDR2 YDEGEE. The V end lost 5 bases, the J end lost 7 bases, and 15 bases lay between the germline ends. Study results and caveats: Spike-specific TCR depth and breadth grew after two AZD1222 doses. Only a handful of AZD1222 recipients, roughly 6 in all, had baseline seropositivity.

This chain uses TRBV5-8 with TRBJ1-1; D uncertain. Specimen: peripheral blood, collected on day 0 of MenACWY control vaccination. The TCR comes from an adult in good health. CDR3 nucleotide sequence: TGTGCCAGCAGATTAATCGGAGGCGGTGAAGCTTTCTTT. It encodes CASRLIGGGEAFF.